This T cell receptor (beta chain) appears in the sequencing data of a study of beta chain features in type 1 diabetes. Purity exceeded 95% in all sorted populations. The whole isolated RNA underwent reverse transcription, so sequencing captured expressed TCRB transcripts. TCRdb's table, derived via immunoSEQ multiplex PCR, lists solely in-frame clones and lacks some. The sample contains 550,000 to 850,000 clones, under 15% of which appear only once. A word on this clone: Its target is unknown.

Broader study findings: TCRB CDR3 length was moderately but significantly reduced in all four CD4+ subsets of Type 1 diabetes patients.

Per germline, CDR1 SGDLS and CDR2 YYNGEE. The CDR3 extends over 16 amino acids. V was pared by 1 base and J by 4 bases, with 8 bases of the junction left unmatched. Sequenced sample: naive CD4+ T cells from blood. This receptor was obtained from a man younger than 30 with type 1 diabetes. This chain uses TRBV9 with TRBJ2-3, with 8 bases lining up with TRBD2. The DNA for the CDR3 is TGTGCCAGCAGCGTACTGAGCGGGGGCAACTCAGATACGCAGTATTTT. This gives the protein CASSVLSGGNSDTQYF.